Listed below are T cell receptor beta chains from one sample, sequenced in a study of blood T cell repertoires in COVID-19. Clones were sequenced by immunoSEQ multiplex PCR, and TCRdb holds only the in-frame ones, with some missing. Here the sample spans about 140,000 clones, over 80% being singletons. Source material: peripheral blood. The receptor source for this set is a man in his 60s with active or convalescent COVID-19. Each CDR3 is given with its conserved first and last residue. Fields, in order: clone size, J gene, V gene, D gene, CDR3 length, CDR3 DNA, CDR3 protein. The D gene is left open where the match is weak. For some rows the clone size is stated as once, few or many, or as a class when expanded; others skip it.

NA,TRBJ2-2,TRBV24-1,NA,15,TGTGCCACCAGTGATTTGCGAGGGAACACCGGGGAGCTGTTTTTT,CATSDLRGNTGELFF
NA,TRBJ1-1,TRBV6-1,NA,15,TGTGCCAGCAGTGAAGTGGGCCAGCTAAACACTGAAGCTTTCTTT,CASSEVGQLNTEAFF
NA,TRBJ2-3,TRBV9,TRBD1,15,TGTGCCAGCAGCCTGACAGGGTTGAGCACAGATACGCAGTATTTT,CASSLTGLSTDTQYF
NA,TRBJ2-7,TRBV11-2,NA,14,TGTGCCAGCAGCGTAAAGTCAGGGTCCTACGAGCAGTACTTC,CASSVKSGSYEQYF
once,TRBJ1-5,TRBV6-1,TRBD1,17,TGTGCCAGCAGTGAAGTTTGGGGACAGGGAGGCAATCAGCCCCAGCATTTT,CASSEVWGQGGNQPQHF
NA,TRBJ1-2,TRBV30,NA,12,TGTGCCTGGAGTGTACAGGGCGGAGGCTACACCTTC,CAWSVQGGGYTF
NA,TRBJ1-2,TRBV27,NA,14,TGTGCCAGCAGTTCAAAGTGGGGGCCCAGAGGCTACACCTTC,CASSSKWGPRGYTF
NA,TRBJ2-1,TRBV5-1,TRBD1,15,TGCGCCAGCAGCTTGGTGGGGACAGGGCAGGCTGAGCAGTTCTTC,CASSLVGTGQAEQFF
NA,TRBJ2-1,TRBV20-1,NA,11,TGCAGTGCTAGAGGGGGCGGTGAGCAGTTCTTC,CSARGGGEQFF
NA,TRBJ2-3,TRBV6-2/TRBV6-3,TRBD2,17,TGTGCCAGCAGTTACAGGGGTACGGGAGGGCCCTCAGATACGCAGTATTTT,CASSYRGTGGPSDTQYF
NA,TRBJ2-6,TRBV6-5,TRBD1,15,TGTGCCAGCAGTCGACAGGGTCGGGGGGCCAACGTCCTGACTTTC,CASSRQGRGANVLTF
NA,TRBJ1-4,TRBV28,NA,14,TGTGCCAGCAGAGTGGGACATGCGAATGAAAAACTGTTTTTT,CASRVGHANEKLFF
NA,TRBJ2-1,TRBV24-1,TRBD2,18,TGTGCCACCAGTGATCCTACTCGGGGGGAGCGAGGGCACAATGAGCAGTTCTTC,CATSDPTRGERGHNEQFF
NA,TRBJ1-4,TRBV7-9,NA,14,TGTGCCAGCAGTTTACAGGATCACCGTGAAAAACTGTTTTTT,CASSLQDHREKLFF
NA,TRBJ2-3,TRBV4-1,NA,16,TGCGCCAGCAGCCTCGCGGGGCGGGGCCACACAGATACGCAGTATTTT,CASSLAGRGHTDTQYF
NA,TRBJ2-1,TRBV7-7,TRBD1,15,TGTGCTAGCAGCTTGAGGGACAGTGAGGGCAATGAGCAGTTCTTC,CASSLRDSEGNEQFF
many,TRBJ2-1,TRBV7-2,NA,15,TGTGCCAGCAGCTTAGGCCCGACTAGATACAATGAGCAGTTCTTC,CASSLGPTRYNEQFF
NA,TRBJ2-4,TRBV6-5,NA,15,TGTGCCAGCAGCCCCACGGGGGTAGCCAAAAACATTCAGTACTTC,CASSPTGVAKNIQYF
NA,TRBJ1-4,TRBV6-5,NA,14,TGTGCCAGCCTTTCAGGGGTGGCAAATGAAAAACTGTTTTTT,CASLSGVANEKLFF
NA,TRBJ1-5,TRBV5-5,NA,14,TGTGCCAGCAGCTTGGGTGGAGACAATCAGCCCCAGCATTTT,CASSLGGDNQPQHF
NA,TRBJ1-2,TRBV6-6,NA,14,TGTGCCAGCAGCTCCAATAAGCGAAGCTATGGCTACACCTTC,CASSSNKRSYGYTF
NA,TRBJ2-2,TRBV14,NA,15,TGTGCCAGCAGCCAAGTAATTTCGAGGGCCGGGGAGCTGTTTTTT,CASSQVISRAGELFF
NA,TRBJ2-3,TRBV3-1/TRBV3-2,NA,16,TGTGCCAGCAGCCAAGACTGGGGCTCCTGGACAGATACGCAGTATTTT,CASSQDWGSWTDTQYF
many,TRBJ1-1,TRBV7-9,NA,17,TGTGCCAGCAGCTTACGGAGGGGGGGCGCGGGGAACACTGAAGCTTTCTTT,CASSLRRGGAGNTEAFF
NA,TRBJ1-2,TRBV7-9,TRBD1,16,TGTGCCAGCAGCTTAGCGGGGACAGGGATTAACTATGGCTACACCTTC,CASSLAGTGINYGYTF
NA,TRBJ1-2,TRBV6-1,NA,13,TGTGCCAGCAGTGAACACCGAAAGGGGGGCTACACCTTC,CASSEHRKGGYTF
NA,TRBJ1-2,TRBV9,NA,17,TGTGCCAGCAGCGCCAACAGGGCCCTGGGGGCGGTCGATGGCTACACCTTC,CASSANRALGAVDGYTF
few,TRBJ1-2,TRBV28,NA,13,TGTGCCAGCAGTTTTGGAGGGAACTATGGCTACACCTTC,CASSFGGNYGYTF
NA,TRBJ2-7,TRBV4-1,NA,13,TGCGCCAGCAGCCAGAGTGACAGGTACGAGCAGTACTTC,CASSQSDRYEQYF
NA,TRBJ1-6,TRBV5-5,NA,14,TGTGCCAGCAGTAGTGATACAGGAACTTCACCCCTCCACTTT,CASSSDTGTSPLHF
NA,TRBJ1-5,TRBV28,NA,14,TGTGCCAGCAGTCGACAGGAGTACAATCAGCCCCAGCATTTT,CASSRQEYNQPQHF
once,TRBJ1-6,TRBV3-1/TRBV3-2,NA,16,TGTGCCAGCAGCCCCCGACCGGGGGTTCAAAATTCACCCCTCCACTTT,CASSPRPGVQNSPLHF
few,TRBJ2-7,TRBV9,NA,13,TGTGCCAGCAGCGTAGGCGACAGTTACGAGCAGTACTTC,CASSVGDSYEQYF
NA,TRBJ1-1,TRBV6-5,NA,15,TGTGCCAGCAGTTCGGGATCGACAGGATTTATCGGGGCTTTCTTT,CASSSGSTGFIGAFF
NA,TRBJ2-2,TRBV10-3,TRBD2,16,TGTGCCATCAGTGAGAGACTAGCGTCTGGGGCCGGGGAGCTGTTTTTT,CAISERLASGAGELFF
NA,TRBJ1-5,TRBV5-6,TRBD1,16,TGTGCCAGCAGCTTGGGGGGGACAGAAGTAGCGCGGCCCCAGCATTTT,CASSLGGTEVARPQHF